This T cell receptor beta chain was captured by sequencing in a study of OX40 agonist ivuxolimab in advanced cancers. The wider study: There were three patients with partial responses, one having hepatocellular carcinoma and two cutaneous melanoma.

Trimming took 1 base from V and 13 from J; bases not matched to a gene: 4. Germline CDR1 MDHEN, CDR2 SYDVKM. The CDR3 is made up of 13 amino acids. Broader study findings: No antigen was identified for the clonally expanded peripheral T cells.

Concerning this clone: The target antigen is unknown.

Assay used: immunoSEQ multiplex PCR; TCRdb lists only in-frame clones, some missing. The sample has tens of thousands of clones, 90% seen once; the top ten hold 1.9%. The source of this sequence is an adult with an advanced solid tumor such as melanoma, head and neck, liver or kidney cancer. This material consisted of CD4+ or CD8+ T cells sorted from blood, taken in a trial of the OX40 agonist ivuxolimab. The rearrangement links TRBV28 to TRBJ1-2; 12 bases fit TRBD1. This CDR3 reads CASSLLGQGALTF. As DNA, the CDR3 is TGTGCCAGCAGTTTATTGGGACAGGGGGCGCTCACCTTC.